Listed below are T cell receptor beta chains from one sample, sequenced in a study of blood T cell repertoires in COVID-19. Produced via immunoSEQ multiplex PCR; TCRdb's table is partial and in-frame only. This sample yields 100,000 to 150,000 clones, of which approximately 86% are seen a single time; roughly 11% belongs to the top ten. Sequencing was done on a sample of peripheral blood. These receptors were taken from a woman in her sixties or seventies with COVID-19, enrolled during active disease. CDR3s include the opening cysteine and the closing phenylalanine or tryptophan. D genes are given only for firm matches. Clone size is stated in some rows and not others, as once, few, many or a class when expanded.

clone_size j_call v_call d_call cdr3_aa cdr3_nt
- TRBJ1-1 TRBV5-4 - CASSLKDMNTEAFF TGTGCCAGCAGCTTGAAGGACATGAACACTGAAGCTTTCTTT
- TRBJ2-7 TRBV28 TRBD2 CASSSGGRVKGQYF TGTGCCAGCAGTTCTGGGGGGAGGGTTAAGGGGCAGTACTTC
- TRBJ1-4 TRBV5-1 - CVSSSGGGYNEKLFF TGCGTAAGCTCCTCCGGGGGAGGTTATAATGAAAAACTGTTTTTT
- TRBJ2-1 TRBV29-1 TRBD2 CSVEGASGGAFDEQFF TGCAGCGTTGAAGGGGCTAGCGGGGGGGCCTTCGATGAGCAGTTCTTC
few TRBJ1-1 TRBV3-1/TRBV3-2 TRBD1 CASRRMTGRGNRRDTEAFF TGTGCCAGCAGACGGATGACGGGCAGGGGGAATAGGCGGGACACTGAAGCTTTCTTT
- TRBJ2-7 TRBV30 TRBD1 CAWTGDRGRNEQYF TGTGCCTGGACAGGAGACAGGGGGAGGAACGAGCAGTACTTC
- TRBJ1-1 TRBV5-6 TRBD1 CASTRTGRNTEAFF TGTGCCAGCACCCGGACAGGGAGGAACACTGAAGCTTTCTTT
- TRBJ1-3 TRBV19 - CARRVTGNTIYF TGTGCCAGGAGGGTAACTGGAAACACCATATATTTT
- TRBJ2-2 TRBV18 - CASSTGTLANTGELFF TGTGCCAGCTCAACCGGGACACTCGCGAACACCGGGGAGCTGTTTTTT
- TRBJ2-2 TRBV6-5 TRBD1 CASSYPGQANTGELFF TGTGCCAGCAGTTACCCGGGACAGGCGAACACCGGGGAGCTGTTTTTT
few TRBJ1-5 TRBV6-4 TRBD1 CASSRQGAGGQPQHF TGTGCCAGCAGTCGACAGGGGGCAGGAGGTCAGCCCCAGCATTTT
- TRBJ2-1 TRBV5-5 - CASSDRRNEQFF TGTGCCAGCAGCGACAGGCGCAATGAGCAGTTCTTC
- TRBJ1-5 TRBV28 TRBD1 CASSLGTGGDQPQHF TGTGCCAGCAGTTTAGGGACAGGGGGCGATCAGCCCCAGCATTTT
- TRBJ2-1 TRBV27 TRBD2 CASSPRPGTSGWGNEQFF TGTGCCAGCAGTCCCCGCCCCGGGACTAGCGGCTGGGGAAATGAGCAGTTCTTC
- TRBJ1-3 TRBV2 - CASSAFDRYSGNTIYF TGTGCCAGCAGTGCCTTCGACAGGTACTCTGGAAACACCATATATTTT
- TRBJ1-2 TRBV6-5 - CASSPTGDWGYTF TGTGCCAGCAGCCCGACCGGGGATTGGGGCTACACCTTC
- TRBJ2-2 TRBV4-1 TRBD1 CASSQPGGDTGELFF TGCGCCAGCAGCCAACCAGGGGGAGATACCGGGGAGCTGTTTTTT
- TRBJ2-5 TRBV2 TRBD1 CASSHRTGTETQYF TGTGCCAGCAGTCACAGGACAGGGACAGAGACCCAGTACTTC
once TRBJ1-3 TRBV5-6 - CASSLDRSSGNTIYF TGTGCCAGCAGCTTGGATCGCAGCTCTGGAAACACCATATATTTT
- TRBJ1-2 TRBV15 - CATSRDRSGRGYTF TGTGCCACCAGCAGAGATCGGTCGGGAAGGGGCTACACCTTC
- TRBJ2-1 TRBV30 - CAWSGGLGSYNEQFF TGTGCCTGGAGTGGGGGGCTGGGCTCCTACAATGAGCAGTTCTTC
- TRBJ1-2 TRBV3-1/TRBV3-2 - CASSQGAASYGYTF TGTGCCAGCAGCCAGGGGGCTGCTTCCTATGGCTACACCTTC
- TRBJ2-1 TRBV9 - CASRGDRYNEQFF TGTGCCAGCAGAGGAGACAGATACAATGAGCAGTTCTTC
- TRBJ1-1 TRBV10-3 TRBD1 CAIRGTVTTEAFF TGTGCCATACGGGGGACAGTTACCACTGAAGCTTTCTTT
- TRBJ2-1 TRBV11-3 - CASSSRDLDSYNEQFF TGTGCCAGCAGCTCCCGAGACCTTGACAGCTACAATGAGCAGTTCTTC
- TRBJ1-2 TRBV6-2/TRBV6-3 TRBD1 CASSYSRGTGDGYTF TGTGCCAGCAGTTACTCGCGGGGTACAGGGGATGGCTACACCTTC
- TRBJ1-5 TRBV28 - CASSSPQRGGNQPQHF TGTGCCAGCAGTTCCCCTCAGAGGGGGGGAAATCAGCCCCAGCATTTT
- TRBJ2-3 TRBV6-4 TRBD2 CASSESSSGGADTQYF TGTGCCAGCAGTGAAAGTTCTAGCGGGGGGGCCGATACGCAGTATTTT
- TRBJ1-2 TRBV7-9 - CASSRQYGYTF TGTGCCAGCAGCCGACAGTATGGCTACACCTTC
- TRBJ2-3 TRBV7-2 TRBD2 CASSLEERGYTDTQYF TGTGCCAGCAGCTTAGAGGAGCGGGGGTACACAGATACGCAGTATTTT
- TRBJ1-4 TRBV5-5 TRBD1 CASDPGDRDEKLFF TGTGCCAGCGACCCAGGGGACAGGGACGAAAAACTGTTTTTT
- TRBJ1-2 TRBV5-1 TRBD1 CASSPGTGYGYTF TGCGCCAGCAGCCCAGGGACAGGGTATGGCTACACCTTC
- TRBJ2-6 TRBV5-1 TRBD2 CASSWALAGTVSGANVLTF TGCGCCAGCAGCTGGGCCCTAGCGGGGACCGTCTCTGGGGCCAACGTCCTGACTTTC
- TRBJ1-6 TRBV5-4 - CASSGTLGGPGNSPLHF TGTGCCAGCAGCGGGACGTTGGGGGGGCCGGGTAATTCACCCCTCCACTTT
- TRBJ1-5 TRBV18 TRBD1 CASSSEDRGSGNQPQHF TGTGCCAGCTCATCAGAAGACAGGGGGAGCGGGAATCAGCCCCAGCATTTT
once TRBJ2-4 TRBV5-1 - CASSLVGENIQYF TGCGCCAGCAGCTTGGTCGGAGAAAACATTCAGTACTTC
- TRBJ2-1 TRBV3-1/TRBV3-2 TRBD2 CASSQELAAYNEQFF TGTGCCAGCAGCCAAGAACTAGCGGCCTACAATGAGCAGTTCTTC
- TRBJ1-4 TRBV7-8 TRBD1 CASRRSGQVNEKLFF TGTGCCAGCAGACGTTCGGGACAGGTTAATGAAAAACTGTTTTTT
- TRBJ1-2 TRBV14 TRBD1 CASRGTANHGYTF TGTGCCAGTAGAGGGACAGCTAACCATGGCTACACCTTC
- TRBJ1-2 TRBV5-1 - CASSKDSNYGYTF TGCGCCAGCAGTAAGGACAGCAACTATGGCTACACCTTC
- TRBJ1-5 TRBV28 TRBD1 CASSPTGEQPQHF TGTGCCAGCAGCCCGACAGGGGAACAGCCCCAGCATTTT
few TRBJ2-7 TRBV13 - CASSRRQVYEQYF TGTGCCAGCAGCCGAAGACAGGTATACGAGCAGTACTTC
- TRBJ2-1 TRBV7-2 TRBD1 CASSLVIDRGEQFF TGTGCCAGCAGCTTAGTCATCGACAGGGGTGAGCAGTTCTTC
- TRBJ1-2 TRBV2 - CASRPRTATNYGYTF TGTGCCAGCAGGCCACGGACAGCCACCAACTATGGCTACACCTTC